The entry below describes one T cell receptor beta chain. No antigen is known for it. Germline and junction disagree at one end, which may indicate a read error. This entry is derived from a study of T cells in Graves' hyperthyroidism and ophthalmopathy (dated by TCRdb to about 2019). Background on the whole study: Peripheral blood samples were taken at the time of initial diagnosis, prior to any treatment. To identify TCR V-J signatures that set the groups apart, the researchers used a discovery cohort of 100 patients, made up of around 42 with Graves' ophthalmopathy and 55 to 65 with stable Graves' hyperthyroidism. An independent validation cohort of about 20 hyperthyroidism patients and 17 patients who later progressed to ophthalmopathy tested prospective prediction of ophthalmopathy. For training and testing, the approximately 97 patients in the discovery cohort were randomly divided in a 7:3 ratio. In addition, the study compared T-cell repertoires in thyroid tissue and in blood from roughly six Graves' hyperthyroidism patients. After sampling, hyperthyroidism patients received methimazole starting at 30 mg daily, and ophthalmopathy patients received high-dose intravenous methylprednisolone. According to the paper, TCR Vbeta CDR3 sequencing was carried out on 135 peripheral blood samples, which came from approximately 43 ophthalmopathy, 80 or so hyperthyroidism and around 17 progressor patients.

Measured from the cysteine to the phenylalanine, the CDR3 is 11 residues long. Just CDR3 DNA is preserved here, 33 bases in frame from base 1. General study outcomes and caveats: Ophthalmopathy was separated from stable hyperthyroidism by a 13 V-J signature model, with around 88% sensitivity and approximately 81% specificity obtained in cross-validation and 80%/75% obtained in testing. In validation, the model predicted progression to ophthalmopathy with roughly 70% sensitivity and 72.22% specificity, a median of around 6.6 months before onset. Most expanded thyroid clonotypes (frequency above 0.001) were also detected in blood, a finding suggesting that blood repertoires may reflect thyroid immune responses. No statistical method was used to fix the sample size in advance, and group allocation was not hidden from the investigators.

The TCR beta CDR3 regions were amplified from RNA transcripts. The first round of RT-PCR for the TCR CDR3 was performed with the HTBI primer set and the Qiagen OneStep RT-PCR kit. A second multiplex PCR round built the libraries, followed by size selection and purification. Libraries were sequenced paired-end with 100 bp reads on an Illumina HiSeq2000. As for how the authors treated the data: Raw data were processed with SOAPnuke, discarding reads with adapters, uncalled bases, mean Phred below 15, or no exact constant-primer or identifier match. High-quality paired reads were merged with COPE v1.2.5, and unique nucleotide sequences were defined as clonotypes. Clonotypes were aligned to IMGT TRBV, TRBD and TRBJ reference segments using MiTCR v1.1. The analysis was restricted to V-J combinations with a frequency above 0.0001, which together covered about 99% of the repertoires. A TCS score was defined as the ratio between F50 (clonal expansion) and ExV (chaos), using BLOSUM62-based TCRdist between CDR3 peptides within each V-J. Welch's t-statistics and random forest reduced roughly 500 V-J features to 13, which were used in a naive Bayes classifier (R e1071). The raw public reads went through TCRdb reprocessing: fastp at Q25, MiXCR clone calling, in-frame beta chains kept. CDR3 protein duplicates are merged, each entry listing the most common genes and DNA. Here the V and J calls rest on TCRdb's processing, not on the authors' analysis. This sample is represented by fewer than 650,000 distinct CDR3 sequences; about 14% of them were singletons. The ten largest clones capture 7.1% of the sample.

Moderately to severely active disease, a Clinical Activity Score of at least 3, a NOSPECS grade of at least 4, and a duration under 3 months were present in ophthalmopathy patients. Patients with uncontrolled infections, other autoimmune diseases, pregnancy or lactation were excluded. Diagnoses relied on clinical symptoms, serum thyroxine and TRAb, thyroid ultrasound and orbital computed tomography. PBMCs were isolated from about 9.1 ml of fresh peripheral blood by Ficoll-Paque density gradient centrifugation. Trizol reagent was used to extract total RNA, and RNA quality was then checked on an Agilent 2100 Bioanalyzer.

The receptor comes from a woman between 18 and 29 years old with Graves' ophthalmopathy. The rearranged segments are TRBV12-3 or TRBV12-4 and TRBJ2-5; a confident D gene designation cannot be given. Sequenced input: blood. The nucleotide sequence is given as TGTGCCAGCAGTTTAGCACGAGAGACAAGCTTC. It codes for CASSLARETSF.